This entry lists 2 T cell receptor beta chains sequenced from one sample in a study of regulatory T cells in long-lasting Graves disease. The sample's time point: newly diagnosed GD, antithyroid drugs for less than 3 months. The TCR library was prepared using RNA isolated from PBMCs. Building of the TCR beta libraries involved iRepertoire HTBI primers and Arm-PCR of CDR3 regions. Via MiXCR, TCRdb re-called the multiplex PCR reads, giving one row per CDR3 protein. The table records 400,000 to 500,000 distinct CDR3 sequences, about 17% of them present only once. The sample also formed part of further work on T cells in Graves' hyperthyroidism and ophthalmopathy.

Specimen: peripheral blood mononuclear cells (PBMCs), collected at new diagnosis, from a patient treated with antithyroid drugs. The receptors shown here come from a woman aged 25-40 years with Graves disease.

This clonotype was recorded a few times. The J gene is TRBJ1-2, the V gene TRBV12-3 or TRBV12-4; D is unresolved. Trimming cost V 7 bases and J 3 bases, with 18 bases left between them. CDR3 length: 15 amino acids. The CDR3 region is CASTNYRGGDYGYTF. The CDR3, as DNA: TGTGCCAGCACCAATTATCGGGGAGGAGACTATGGCTACACCTTC.

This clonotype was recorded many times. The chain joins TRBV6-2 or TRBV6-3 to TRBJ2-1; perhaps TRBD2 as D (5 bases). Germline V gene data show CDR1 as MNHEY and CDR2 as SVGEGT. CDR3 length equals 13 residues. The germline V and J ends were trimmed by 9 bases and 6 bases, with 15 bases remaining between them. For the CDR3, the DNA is TGTGCCAGTTCCAGCGGCCCTAGCAATGAGCAGTTCTTC. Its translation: CASSSGPSNEQFF.